This T cell receptor beta chain comes out of a study of blood T cells in healthy people across ages. General study results and limits: Per million T cells, TCR beta diversity dropped about linearly as age rose.

With a J-beta primer mix and a sample-barcoded 5' primer, a second PCR ran 7 to 11 cycles. TCRdb re-derived calls from the 5' RACE reads in MiXCR, one entry per CDR3 protein. In the table there are about 680,000 distinct CDR3 sequences, about 52% of which are singletons. Trimming left V 5 bases short and J 7 bases short, with 18 bases between. Germline V gene data show CDR1 as SGHTA and CDR2 as FQGTGA. This CDR3 has 15 amino acids. Regarding this clonotype: Its specificity is not known.

Sequencing was done on a sample of blood. The chain uses TRBV7-3 and TRBJ2-1; possibly TRBD1 for D (6 bases). This TCR derives from a woman aged 55-75 years in good health. CDR3 nucleotides: TGTGCCAGCAGCACGGCCGGGAAAGGGGGTAATGAGCAGTTCTTC. Translating it yields CASSTAGKGGNEQFF.